One TCR beta chain is described in this entry. Its antigen is still unknown. The CDR3 runs to 15 residues. The V and J ends lost 1 base and 2 bases respectively, with 12 bases between them. Per germline, CDR1 SEHNR and CDR2 FQNEAQ (reference sequence). The data were obtained in a study of regulatory T cells in long-lasting Graves disease. Time point noted: persistent/refractory GD, antithyroid drugs over 5 years with positive TRAb. Researchers made the TCR library from RNA that was extracted from PBMCs. Graves' disease diagnosis used American Thyroid Association guidelines. Each patient gave approximately 10 milliliters of EDTA-anticoagulated peripheral blood. Arm-PCR with iRepertoire HTBI primers amplified the CDR3 regions for these TCR beta libraries. TCRdb reprocessed the multiplex PCR reads via MiXCR and lists one record per CDR3 protein. Of approximately 360,000 distinct CDR3 sequences detected, roughly 24% appear once; the ten largest clones hold under 35%.

Whole-study findings and limits: Compared with new cases, persistent Graves' patients showed reduced TCR diversity. Tissue studied was limited to peripheral blood, excluding thyroid tissue.

The starting material was peripheral blood mononuclear cells (PBMCs), obtained when the disease was refractory, from a patient treated with antithyroid drugs. The chain combines TRBV7-9 with TRBJ2-7, with a possible D match to TRBD2 (5 bases). The TCR comes from a woman aged 40 to 49 with Graves disease. CDR3: CASSLVIGSPYEQYF. The CDR3 DNA sequence: TGTGCCAGCAGCTTAGTTATAGGGAGCCCCTACGAGCAGTACTTC.